Following are 15 T cell receptor beta chains from one sample sequenced in a study of blood T cell repertoires in COVID-19. Profiling relied on immunoSEQ multiplex PCR, and the TCRdb table lists in-frame clones only, not all of them. This sample yields about 64,000 clones, of which approximately 83% are seen a single time; roughly 1.2% belongs to the top ten. The material sequenced was peripheral blood. All receptors derive from a man between 40 and 49 years old with acute or convalescent COVID-19.

The chain carries TRBV14 and TRBJ1-2; TRBD1 aligns across 9 bases. The CDR3 has 13 amino acids. Germline V gene lookup returns CDR1 SGHDN and CDR2 FVKESK. V gave up 4 bases and J gave up 6 bases; unmatched junction bases: 3. CDR3 loop: CASSPRTGDGYTF. In DNA form, the CDR3 reads TGTGCCAGCAGCCCTAGGACAGGGGATGGCTACACCTTC.

The chain joins TRBV10-2 to TRBJ2-7; 7 nucleotides agree with TRBD1. CDR1 WSHSY and CDR2 SAAADI come from the germline V gene. Losses at the gene ends were 6 bases for V and 8 bases for J; bases not matched to a gene: 10. This CDR3 contains 13 residues. CDR3 residues: CASRGSGTAQQYF. The CDR3 DNA sequence: TGCGCCAGCAGGGGCTCCGGGACAGCCCAGCAGTACTTC.

The chain has TRBV25-1 and TRBJ1-2, with unresolved D. With 1 base removed from V and 8 bases from J, the gap between germline ends came to 8 bases. The CDR3 sequence is 12 residues long. Germline CDR1 and CDR2: MGHDK and SYGVNS. CDR3 region: CASSEWRGGYTF. The CDR3 DNA sequence: TGTGCCAGCAGTGAATGGCGAGGCGGCTACACCTTC.

The V and J genes are TRBV4-1 and TRBJ2-2; 10 bases agree with TRBD2. The V segment lost 3 bases and the J segment 0 bases; nucleotides outside the gene matches: 7. This CDR3 is built from 18 residues. Germline CDR1 reads MGHRA; CDR2 reads YSYEKL. CDR3 sequence (DNA): TGCGCCAGCAGCCAGCTTAGCGGGGGGAACGCGAACACCGGGGAGCTGTTTTTT. Protein sequence: CASSQLSGGNANTGELFF.

The V gene is TRBV7-2, the J gene TRBJ2-3, with 12 bases lining up with TRBD2. This CDR3 region has 15 residues. J was trimmed by 4 bases and V by 4 bases; bases with no gene match: 3. From germline, CDR1 is SGHTA and CDR2 FQGNSA. CDR3 sequence reads: CASSSSGGASDTQYF. The CDR3 DNA reads TGTGCCAGCAGCTCTAGCGGGGGGGCCTCAGATACGCAGTATTTT.

This chain links TRBV27 with TRBJ1-1, with 7 bases fitting TRBD1. Per germline, CDR1 MNHEY and CDR2 SMNVEV (reference sequence). Trimming at V came to 6 bases and at J to 0 bases, leaving 10 bases not matched to a gene. CDR3 length: 16 amino acids. The CDR3 DNA reads as TGTGCCAGCAGCCGACCGGGACAGCTGATGAACACTGAAGCTTTCTTT. This encodes CASSRPGQLMNTEAFF.

The table lists this clone with a few counts. The J gene is TRBJ2-5, the V gene TRBV4-1; D unclear. This CDR3 spans 14 amino acids. The V and J ends lost 1 base and 4 bases respectively, with 10 bases between them. Germline lookup yields CDR1 MGHRA and CDR2 YSYEKL. CDR3 sequence: CASSQGFRGETQYF. CDR3 nucleotides: TGCGCCAGCAGCCAAGGGTTCCGAGGAGAGACCCAGTACTTC.

The chain carries TRBV18 and TRBJ1-2; TRBD1 is a possible D gene (6 bases). Germline V gene data show CDR1 as KGHSH and CDR2 as LQKENI. This CDR3 has 15 residues. V was cut by 3 bases and J by 4 bases, with 15 bases left in between. CDR3 nucleotide sequence: TGTGCCAGCTCACCTGCAGGGGTGAATGGCTATGGCTACACCTTC. It translates to CASSPAGVNGYGYTF.

The chain couples TRBV9 to TRBJ2-1; TRBD2 agrees at 11 bases. The CDR3 extends over 16 amino acids. Per the germline V gene, CDR1 is SGDLS and CDR2 is YYNGEE. The V gene end was trimmed by 4 bases and the J gene end by 2 bases; junction bases not matched to a gene: 5. The CDR3 spells CASSLTSGDTYNEQFF. CDR3 sequence (DNA): TGTGCCAGCAGCCTGACTAGCGGGGATACCTACAATGAGCAGTTCTTC.

A word on this clone: One end of the junction is discordant with germline, which a read error may explain. The rearrangement links TRBV30 to TRBJ2-7, with TRBD2 identical over 9 bases. The CDR3 is 15 amino acids. Per the germline V gene, CDR1 is GTSNPN and CDR2 is SVGIG (reference sequence). CDR3 region: CAWSVPGTSSHEQYF. CDR3 nucleotide sequence: TGTGCCTGGAGTGTACCCGGGACTAGCTCCCACGAGCAGTACTTC.

The V gene is TRBV24-1, the J gene TRBJ2-5; 9 positions agree with TRBD1. With 6 bases clipped from V and 4 bases from J, the junction kept 11 bases outside the gene matches. The germline V gene encodes CDR1 KGHDR and CDR2 SFDVKD. This CDR3 comprises 16 residues. Here the CDR3 reads CATSSLQGALGETQYF. The CDR3 DNA reads as TGTGCCACCAGTTCCTTACAGGGGGCGCTCGGAGAGACCCAGTACTTC.

This clone came up a few times. J is TRBJ2-1 and V is TRBV2; 7 bases align to TRBD2. V shed 4 bases, J shed 10 bases, and the junction held 4 bases outside the gene matches. The germline CDR1 and CDR2 sequences are SNHLY and FYNNEI. CDR3 length: 12 amino acids. This CDR3 reads CASSGEGKEQFF. The CDR3 region has the DNA TGTGCCAGCAGTGGGGAGGGCAAGGAGCAGTTCTTC.

The genes are TRBV3-1 (or the pseudogene TRBV3-2) and TRBJ1-6; D remains ambiguous. V lost 4 bases and J lost 8, with 9 bases in between. This CDR3 region has 13 residues. Germline loops: CDR1 LGHDT, CDR2 YNNKEL (reference sequence). The CDR3 DNA reads as TGTGCCAGCAGCCCAGTGCGGTATTCACCCCTCCACTTT. Translating it yields CASSPVRYSPLHF.

This clone is a singleton in its sample. V is TRBV21-1 and J is TRBJ1-2. TRBV21-1 is annotated as a pseudogene. The CDR3 is 12 amino acids. The CDR3 DNA sequence: TGTGCCAGCAGCAAGTGGGACTTCGGCTACACCTTC. Translated, it gives CASSKWDFGYTF.

Note on this clone: Other DNA variants within this sample encode the same CDR3. V usage is TRBV7-3 and J usage is TRBJ1-1, with 7 positions matching TRBD1. The V gene end was trimmed by 2 bases and the J gene end by 1 base; junction bases not matched to a gene: 1. The CDR3 sequence is 14 residues long. The V gene's germline CDR1 is SGHTA and CDR2 FQGTGA. The CDR3 DNA reads TGTGCCAGCAGCTTAGAGGGGGCGAACACTGAAGCTTTCTTT. This translates into CASSLEGANTEAFF.